The 28 T cell receptor beta chains in this list originate from one sample, sequenced in a study of CD8+ T cells in alopecia areata. Treatment defined: oral pan-JAK inhibitor, 5-10 mg twice daily. Once RNA had been extracted, it was reverse transcribed into cDNA to act as the sequencing template. Here immunoSEQ multiplex PCR was the method, and the copy in TCRdb shows in-frame clones only, minus some. The table shows 110,000 to 150,000 clones, with 45% to 60% occurring only once. The sequenced sample was CD8+ T cells sorted from blood, obtained at week 4, from a patient treated with tofacitinib. These receptors all come from a human donor with alopecia areata.

The rearrangement joins TRBV2 to TRBJ2-7; TRBD1 matches at 10 bases. This CDR3 comprises 13 residues. V shed 10 bases, J shed 3 bases, and the junction held 6 bases outside the gene matches. Germline CDR1 SNHLY, CDR2 FYNNEI. CDR3 bases: TGTGCCACCAAGACAGGGGGCGGCTACGAGCAGTACTTC. As protein: CATKTGGGYEQYF.

The chain recombines TRBV6-6 with TRBJ2-1; D possibly corresponds to TRBD2 (6 bases). This CDR3 spans 16 amino acids. Per germline, CDR1 MNHNY and CDR2 SVGAGI (reference sequence). The V end was cut by 2 bases, the J end by 2 bases, with 13 bases between. The CDR3 nucleotides are TGTGCCAGCAGTTACCAAGCGGAGGGCCCCTACAATGAGCAGTTCTTC. This encodes CASSYQAEGPYNEQFF.

The chain carries TRBV9 and TRBJ2-6; D remains unclear. Germline CDR1 reads SGDLS; CDR2 reads YYNGEE. The CDR3 runs 18 residues. The V end was cut by 3 bases, the J end by 0 bases, with 16 bases between. This CDR3 reads CASSGRHRSSSGANVLTF. DNA for the CDR3: TGTGCCAGCAGCGGACGACACCGTTCGAGCTCTGGGGCCAACGTCCTGACTTTC.

In this sample, this clone turned up a few times. The gene calls are TRBV19 and TRBJ1-5, with D unresolved. Germline values: CDR1 LNHDA, CDR2 SQIVND (reference sequence). CDR3 size: 15 residues. The V gene lost 4 bases and the J gene lost 3 bases, with 13 bases spanning the gap. CDR3 nucleotide sequence: TGTGCCAGTAGTACGGATAGACCTACCAATCAGCCCCAGCATTTT. Its protein product is CASSTDRPTNQPQHF.

This clone was observed a few times. The chain carries TRBV19 and TRBJ2-2, with D possibly matching TRBD1 (5 bases). Trimming took 5 bases from V and 4 from J, leaving 14 bases between them. This CDR3 contains 15 residues. Germline values: CDR1 LNHDA, CDR2 SQIVND (reference sequence). The CDR3 bases are TGTGCCAGTAGTTTCCTACAGGTTCCCACCGGGGAGCTGTTTTTT. Translation gives CASSFLQVPTGELFF.

The table lists this clone with a count of one. The gene calls are TRBV6-5 and TRBJ2-1; tentative D call: TRBD2 (7 bases). V lost 2 bases, J lost 6 bases, and 14 bases lay in between. This CDR3 has 15 residues. Germline CDR1 is MNHEY and CDR2 is SVGAGI. The CDR3 sequence: CASSYTVGGPNEQFF. In DNA, the CDR3 is TGTGCCAGCAGTTACACGGTGGGGGGGCCCAATGAGCAGTTCTTC.

The chain joins TRBV30 to TRBJ1-2; the D is unclear. The germline CDR1 and CDR2 sequences are GTSNPN and SVGIG (reference sequence). This CDR3 is 16 amino acids long. V dropped 0 bases and J dropped 1 base, with 15 bases sitting between them. CDR3: CAWSVVPGQLNYGYTF. The CDR3 coding sequence is TGTGCCTGGAGTGTAGTCCCTGGGCAGCTTAACTATGGCTACACCTTC.

This clone was detected a few times. The chain is built from TRBV27 and TRBJ2-7, with D perhaps matching TRBD1 (6 bases). Germline V gene sequence: CDR1 MNHEY, CDR2 SMNVEV (reference sequence). The CDR3 covers 15 residues. V lost 4 bases and J 0 bases, leaving 13 bases between the germline ends. The CDR3 loop reads CASSSSGRGSYEQYF. Here the CDR3 DNA reads TGTGCCAGCAGTTCATCTGGCAGGGGCTCCTACGAGCAGTACTTC.

This chain connects TRBV4-3 to TRBJ1-1; D uncertain. The CDR3 runs 14 residues. Germline V gives CDR1 LGHNA, CDR2 YSLEER. V dropped 4 bases and J dropped 3 bases, with 12 bases sitting between them. The CDR3 reads CASSPRGGDTEAFF. CDR3 DNA: TGCGCCAGCAGCCCCCGTGGTGGGGACACTGAAGCTTTCTTT.

V usage is TRBV7-9 and J usage is TRBJ1-6; TRBD1 agrees at 7 bases. CDR1 is SEHNR and CDR2 is FQNEAQ in the germline V gene (reference sequence). The CDR3 covers 15 residues. Trimming took 5 bases from V and 9 from J; bases not matched to a gene: 10. CDR3 in amino acids: CASSQGQNEGSPLHF. The CDR3 DNA is TGTGCCAGCAGCCAGGGACAGAATGAGGGTTCACCCCTCCACTTT.

This clone has more than one count but fewer than ten. V usage is TRBV10-3 and J usage is TRBJ2-1; TRBD2 is a possible D gene (6 bases). This CDR3 spans 14 amino acids. Germline lookup yields CDR1 ENHRY and CDR2 SYGVKD. Trimming left V 6 bases short and J 3 bases short, with 12 bases between. The CDR3 here is CAISGGINYNEQFF. The CDR3 DNA follows: TGTGCCATCAGCGGGGGTATAAACTACAATGAGCAGTTCTTC.

This clone was picked up one time. This chain joins TRBV27 and TRBJ2-1, with 7 bases fitting TRBD1. The CDR3 loop spans 15 amino acids. The V gene end was trimmed by 4 bases and the J gene end by 4 bases; junction bases not matched to a gene: 7. Germline-derived CDR1 and CDR2 are MNHEY and SMNVEV (reference sequence). The CDR3 is CASSSGQVSYNEQFF. The CDR3 region has the DNA TGTGCCAGCAGTTCCGGACAGGTGTCGTACAATGAGCAGTTCTTC.

The J gene is TRBJ1-2, the V gene TRBV18; D unresolved. V was pared by 3 bases and J by 12 bases, with 17 bases between. This CDR3 comprises 13 residues. Germline V gene lookup returns CDR1 KGHSH and CDR2 LQKENI. The CDR3 coding sequence is TGTGCCAGCTCACCGGGTTACGACGTGGCGGACACCTTC. The encoded protein is CASSPGYDVADTF.

The chain joins TRBV9 to TRBJ2-2, with a weak D call TRBD1 (6 bases). Trimming shortened V by 4 bases and J by 3 bases, and 19 bases separated the two germline ends. The CDR3 has 17 residues. CDR1 is SGDLS and CDR2 is YYNGEE in the germline V gene. The CDR3 nucleotides read TGTGCCAGCAGCCCACCTACAGGGAATGAGGACACCGGGGAGCTGTTTTTT. Translated, it gives CASSPPTGNEDTGELFF. The full variable domain, with the rest looked up from reference TRBV9 and TRBJ2-2, is DSGVTQTPKHLITATGQRVTLRCSPRSGDLSVYWYQQSLDQGLQFLIQYYNGEERAKGNILERFSAQQFPDLHSELNLSSLELGDSALYFCASSPPTGNEDTGELFFGEGSRLTVL.

This clone turned up a few times. The chain carries TRBV6-5 and TRBJ1-5; possibly TRBD1 for D (6 bases). Germline lookup yields CDR1 MNHEY and CDR2 SVGAGI. The CDR3 runs 13 residues. The V end lost 6 bases, the J end lost 6 bases, and 12 bases lay between the germline ends. This chain's CDR3 is CASSPQGSQPQHF. The CDR3 nucleotides are TGTGCCAGCAGCCCACAGGGTTCTCAGCCCCAGCATTTT.

This clone appeared a single time. The chain joins TRBV14 to TRBJ2-7; 7 bases are shared with TRBD1. The germline V gene has CDR1 SGHDN and CDR2 FVKESK. This CDR3 is built from 13 residues. The V gene end was trimmed by 5 bases and the J gene end by 5 bases; junction bases not matched to a gene: 6. The CDR3 DNA is TGTGCCAGCAGCTTAGACAGGGCCCACGAGCAGTACTTC. Residues: CASSLDRAHEQYF. The full variable domain, in which reference TRBV14 and TRBJ2-7 provide the parts outside the CDR3, is EAGVTQFPSHSVIEKGQTVTLRCDPISGHDNLYWYRRVMGKEIKFLLHFVKESKQDESGMPNNRFLAERTGGTYSTLKVQPAELEDSGVYFCASSLDRAHEQYFGPGTRLTVT.

This clone was observed a handful of times. The rearrangement joins TRBV9 to TRBJ2-1, with D perhaps matching TRBD2 (6 bases). The CDR3 runs 12 residues. Germline V gives CDR1 SGDLS, CDR2 YYNGEE. V lost 5 bases to trimming and J lost 7 bases, with 10 bases between them. The DNA of the CDR3 is TGTGCCAGCAGTCTCCGGGAGAATGAGCAGTTCTTC. As protein: CASSLRENEQFF.

The chain's CDR3 is CASGHQPQHF. CDR3 nucleotide sequence: TGTGCCAGCGGGCATCAGCCCCAGCATTTT. The chain combines TRBV6-5 with TRBJ1-5; D gene uncertain. The CDR3 consists of 10 residues. Germline V gene sequence: CDR1 MNHEY, CDR2 SVGAGI. The ends were cut back, 8 bases at V and 5 bases at J, with 4 bases in the middle.

This clone has more than one count but fewer than ten. V gene TRBV29-1 combines with J gene TRBJ1-1; D is unresolved. This CDR3 is 11 amino acids long. The ends were cut back, 0 bases at V and 1 base at J, with 0 bases in the middle. The V gene's germline CDR1 is SQVTM and CDR2 ANQGSEA. The CDR3 here is CSVEENTEAFF. CDR3 bases: TGCAGCGTTGAAGAGAACACTGAAGCTTTCTTT.

The chain recombines TRBV27 with TRBJ2-7, with TRBD1 identical over 8 bases. The CDR3 has 12 amino acids. Germline trimming cut 8 bases from V and 6 bases from J; bases unmatched to any gene: 6. Germline V gives CDR1 MNHEY, CDR2 SMNVEV (reference sequence). This CDR3 reads CASATGAAEQYF. The CDR3 DNA reads as TGTGCCAGCGCGACAGGGGCTGCCGAGCAGTACTTC.

The V gene is TRBV6-5, the J gene TRBJ2-7; the match to TRBD1 covers 8 bases. The junction had 9 bases not matched to a gene; V was cut back by 4 bases and J by 1 base. Germline CDR1 reads MNHEY; CDR2 reads SVGAGI. This CDR3 is built from 16 residues. The CDR3 nucleotides read TGTGCCAGCAGTTCGCCGACAGGGGATGAATCCTACGAGCAGTACTTC. The encoded protein is CASSSPTGDESYEQYF.

A single count supports this clone. The rearrangement uses TRBV27 and TRBJ1-5, with no clear D. The CDR3 has 15 residues. The germline gives CDR1 MNHEY, CDR2 SMNVEV (reference sequence). Trimming left V 3 bases short and J 0 bases short, with 9 bases between. The CDR3: CASSFVGNSNQPQHF. The CDR3, as DNA: TGTGCCAGCAGTTTTGTAGGTAATAGCAATCAGCCCCAGCATTTT.

This chain joins TRBV4-2 and TRBJ1-5; D not certain. Trimming left V 1 base short and J 0 bases short, with 10 bases between. Germline V gives CDR1 LGHNA, CDR2 YNFKEQ. The CDR3 contains 16 residues. The CDR3 DNA sequence: TGTGCCAGCAGCCAAGCTGGTCCCCTTAGCAATCAGCCCCAGCATTTT. Protein: CASSQAGPLSNQPQHF.

This clone was recorded once. The chain recombines TRBV2 with TRBJ2-7; TRBD1 or TRBD2 may be the D gene (5 bases each). In germline, CDR1 is SNHLY, CDR2 FYNNEI. The V and J ends lost 5 bases and 5 bases respectively, with 10 bases between them. The length of the CDR3 is 12 residues. The CDR3 bases are TGTGCCAGCAGTACGGGGCTCCACGAGCAGTACTTC. It specifies CASSTGLHEQYF.

Only a few counts were recorded for this clone. The V gene is TRBV30, the J gene TRBJ2-3; no reliable D call. V was shortened by 2 bases and J by 4 bases, with 10 bases between the two germline ends. CDR1 and CDR2 from the germline V gene are GTSNPN and SVGIG (reference sequence). The CDR3 runs to 13 residues. The CDR3 DNA sequence: TGTGCCTGGAGTCTAGTCCTCGCAGATACGCAGTATTTT. The encoded protein is CAWSLVLADTQYF.

There are a few counts of this clone. The chain is built from TRBV30 and TRBJ2-3, with TRBD2 as a possible D gene (6 bases). V dropped 2 bases and J dropped 4 bases, with 16 bases sitting between them. The CDR3 is 15 residues long. The germline gives CDR1 GTSNPN, CDR2 SVGIG (reference sequence). CDR3 bases: TGTGCCTGGAGTCCCAAGGGTACGGGGGCAGATACGCAGTATTTT. Translated, it gives CAWSPKGTGADTQYF.

This clone was seen a few times. The V gene is TRBV29-1, the J gene TRBJ2-7, with a tentative D call TRBD1 (6 bases). Germline CDR1 is SQVTM and CDR2 is ANQGSEA. The V end was cut by 5 bases, the J end by 3 bases, with 17 bases between. The CDR3 runs to 14 residues. The chain's CDR3 is CSVRGGTLFYEQYF. DNA of the CDR3: TGCAGCGTTCGAGGTGGGACACTCTTCTACGAGCAGTACTTC.

This clone occurred a few times. The chain recombines TRBV29-1 with TRBJ2-1, with D possibly being TRBD1 (5 bases). CDR1 and CDR2 from the germline V gene are SQVTM and ANQGSEA. The CDR3 spans 14 residues. V lost 4 bases and J 6 bases, leaving 16 bases between the germline ends. CDR3 nucleotides: TGCAGCGTTGTAGCAGGGAAAAACGGCAATGAGCAGTTCTTC. It encodes CSVVAGKNGNEQFF.